This TCR beta chain was obtained from a study of post-analysis software for immune sequencing data. Study-level background: Multiple sclerosis in the patients followed relapsing-remitting, secondary progressive and progressive-relapsing courses.

Notes on the study in general: In patients, about 5 TRBV segments were more frequent than in controls, with TRBV5-6, TRBV5-1 and TRBV20-1 among them. By F measure, strong co-clustering occurred among samples prepared in the same batch. Multiple sclerosis patients showed significantly lower normalized Chao1 diversity than controls did.

Unique molecular identifiers were present in the TCR beta cDNA libraries. The T cell input of 1 to 10 million gave hundreds of thousands of cDNA molecules. Using its own MiXCR run on the PCR reads, TCRdb lists one record per CDR3 protein. The data hold about 200,000 distinct CDR3 sequences, with 25% to 35% observed a single time. This CDR3 region has 11 residues. V shed 6 bases and J shed 5 bases, with 5 bases lying between them. In germline, CDR1 is MNHNY, CDR2 SVGAGI (reference sequence). This clonotype showed up many times. Its matching antigen is unknown. The source is a girl younger than 18 with multiple sclerosis. V gene TRBV6-6 combines with J gene TRBJ2-1; D remains unclear. Sequenced input: blood. The CDR3 DNA reads as TGTGCCAGCAGCCCTAACAATGAGCAGTTCTTC. Amino acid sequence: CASSPNNEQFF.